The subject of this entry is one T cell receptor (beta chain). This sample is part of a study of blood T cell repertoires in COVID-19. Study overall: There were acute and convalescent COVID-19 samples, and they came from the United States, Italy and Spain. Nucleic acid was either cDNA or gDNA, and it came from T cells, B-cell-depleted T cells, or PBMCs.

Germline V gives CDR1 MNHEY, CDR2 SVGAGI. The CDR3 totals 15 residues. V was clipped by 6 bases and J by 6 bases, with 19 bases between them. In the authors' workflow: Counts of nucleated cells, estimated from reference gene primer amplification, were obtained. Data came from immunoSEQ multiplex PCR; TCRdb stores just in-frame clones and leaves some out. Clonal size and the V and J genes are those of that table, whereas D and trimming came from the DNA. This sample has 73,000 or so clones, with 86% found just once. This clonotype originated in a man aged 30 to 45 with acute or convalescent COVID-19. Sequencing input: peripheral blood. The V and J genes are TRBV6-5 and TRBJ2-3; TRBD2 might be the D (5 bases). The CDR3 nucleotides read TGTGCCAGCAGATCGGGCCGGACTGGAAGGGATACGCAGTATTTT. Translated, it gives CASRSGRTGRDTQYF.